A single TCR beta chain is shown here with its context. Relapsing-remitting disease, either stable or active, was present in the multiple sclerosis controls, who were treatment-naive patients. TEMRA cells were FACS-enriched, with CD8+ and CD4+ T cells isolated negatively. About 0.5 to 1 ug RNA was reverse transcribed with random hexamers. MiXCR was run by TCRdb on the immunoSEQ multiplex PCR reads, yielding one entry per CDR3 protein. The table records 140,000 or so distinct CDR3 sequences, 85% to 95% of them present only once. The sample comes from a study of CD8 T cells in Susac syndrome. Sequencing input: CD4+ T cells from PBMCs. The source is a human donor with multiple sclerosis.

The CDR3, as DNA: TGTGCCAGCAGCCAAGGTGGACAGGGCTTAGATACGCAGTATTTT. Protein product: CASSQGGQGLDTQYF. The chain employs TRBV4-2 and TRBJ2-3; 8 nucleotides agree with TRBD1. Germline V lookup: CDR1 LGHNA, CDR2 YNFKEQ. This CDR3 contains 15 residues. The V and J ends lost 1 base and 5 bases, in that order; junction bases with no gene match: 5.